Detailed here is one T cell receptor (beta chain). Its antigen is undetermined. The donors gave bone marrow, and they were healthy. The study sampled nominally healthy donors, though unrecorded immune exposures were likely. The sample originates from a study of cytomegalovirus exposure and HLA in healthy donors. The study, taken as a whole, reports: Looking again later, the authors saw that most CMV-associated TCR beta chains seemed HLA-restricted. A list of around 160 TCR beta chains associated with cytomegalovirus was given.

Primers for the PCR totalled 60 Vbeta and 13 Jbeta. The assay was immunoSEQ multiplex PCR, and TCRdb's table has in-frame clones only and misses some. This listing includes about 140,000 clones. The sequenced sample was PBMCs. This clonotype was obtained from a male donor in good health and CMV-seronegative.

CDR3 sequence (DNA): TGTGCCAGCAGTTCCGGGAACACTGAAGCTTTCTTT. Translation: CASSSGNTEAFF. The chain employs TRBV27 and TRBJ1-1; no clear D. V gave up 4 bases and J gave up 1 base, with 4 bases separating them. CDR1 is MNHEY and CDR2 is SMNVEV in the germline V gene (reference sequence). This CDR3 is built from 12 residues.